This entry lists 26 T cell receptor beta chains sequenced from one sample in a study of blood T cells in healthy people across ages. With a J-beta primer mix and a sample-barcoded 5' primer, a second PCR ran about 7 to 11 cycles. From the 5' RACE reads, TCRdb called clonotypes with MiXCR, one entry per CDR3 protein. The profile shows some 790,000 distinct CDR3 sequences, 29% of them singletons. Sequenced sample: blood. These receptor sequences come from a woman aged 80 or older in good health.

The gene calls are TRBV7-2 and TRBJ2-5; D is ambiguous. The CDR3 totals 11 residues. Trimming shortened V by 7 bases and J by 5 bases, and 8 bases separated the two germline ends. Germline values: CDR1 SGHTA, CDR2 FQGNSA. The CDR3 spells CASNYWETQYF. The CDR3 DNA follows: TGTGCCAGCAATTATTGGGAGACCCAGTACTTC.

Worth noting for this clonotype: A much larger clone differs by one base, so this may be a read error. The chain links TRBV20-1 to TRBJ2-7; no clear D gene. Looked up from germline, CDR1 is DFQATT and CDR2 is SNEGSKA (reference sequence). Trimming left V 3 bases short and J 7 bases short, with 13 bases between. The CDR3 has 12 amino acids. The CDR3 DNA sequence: TGCAGTGCTAGTCGTCTACACAATGAGCAGTACTTC. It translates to CSASRLHNEQYF.

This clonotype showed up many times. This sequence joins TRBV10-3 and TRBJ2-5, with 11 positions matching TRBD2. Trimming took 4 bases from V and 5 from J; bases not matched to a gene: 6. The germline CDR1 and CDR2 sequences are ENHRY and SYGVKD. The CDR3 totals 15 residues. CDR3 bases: TGTGCCATCAGTGGCGCTAGCGGGGGGAAGGAGACCCAGTACTTC. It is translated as CAISGASGGKETQYF.

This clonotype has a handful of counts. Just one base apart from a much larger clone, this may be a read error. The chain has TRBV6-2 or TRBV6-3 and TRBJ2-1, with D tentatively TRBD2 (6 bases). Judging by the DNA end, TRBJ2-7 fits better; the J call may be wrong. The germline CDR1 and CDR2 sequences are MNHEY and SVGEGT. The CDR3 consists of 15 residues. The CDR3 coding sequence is TGTGCCAGCCGTCTGGAGGTTAGCGGCTACAATGAGCAGTACTTC. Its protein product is CASRLEVSGYNEQYF.

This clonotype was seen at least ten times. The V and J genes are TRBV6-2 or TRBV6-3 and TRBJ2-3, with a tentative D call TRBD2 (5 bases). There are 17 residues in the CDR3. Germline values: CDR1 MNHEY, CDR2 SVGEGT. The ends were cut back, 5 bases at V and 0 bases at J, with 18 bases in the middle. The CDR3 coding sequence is TGTGCCAGCAGTCGCGCTAGTAAGCGGCTTAGCACAGATACGCAGTATTTT. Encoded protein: CASSRASKRLSTDTQYF.

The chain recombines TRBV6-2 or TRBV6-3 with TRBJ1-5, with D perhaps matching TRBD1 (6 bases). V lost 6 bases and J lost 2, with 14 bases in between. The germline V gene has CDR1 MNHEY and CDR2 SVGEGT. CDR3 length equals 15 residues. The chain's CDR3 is CASSPPDSRNQPQHF. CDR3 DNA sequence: TGTGCCAGCAGCCCCCCGGACAGCCGCAATCAGCCCCAGCATTTT.

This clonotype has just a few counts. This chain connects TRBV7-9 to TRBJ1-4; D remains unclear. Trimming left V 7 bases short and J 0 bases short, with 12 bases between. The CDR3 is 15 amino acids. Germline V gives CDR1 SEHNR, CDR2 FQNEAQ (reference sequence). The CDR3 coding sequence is TGTGCCAGCACCCAAGGGAGCACAACTAATGAAAAACTGTTTTTT. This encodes CASTQGSTTNEKLFF.

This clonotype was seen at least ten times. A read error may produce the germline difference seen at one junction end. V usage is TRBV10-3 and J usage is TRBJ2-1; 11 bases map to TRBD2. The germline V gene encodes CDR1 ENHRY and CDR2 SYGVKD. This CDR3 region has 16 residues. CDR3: CAISEDSGGAYNEQFF. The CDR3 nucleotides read TGTGCCATCAGTGAGGATAGCGGGGGGGCCTATAATGAGCAGTTCTTC.

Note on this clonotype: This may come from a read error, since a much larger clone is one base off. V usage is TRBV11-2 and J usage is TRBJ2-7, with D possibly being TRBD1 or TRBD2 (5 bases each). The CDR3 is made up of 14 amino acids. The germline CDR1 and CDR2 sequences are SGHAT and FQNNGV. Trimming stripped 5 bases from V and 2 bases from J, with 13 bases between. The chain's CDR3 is CASSSRDAAYEQYF. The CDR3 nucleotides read TGTGCCAGCAGCAGCCGGGACGCCGCCTACGAGCAGTACTTC.

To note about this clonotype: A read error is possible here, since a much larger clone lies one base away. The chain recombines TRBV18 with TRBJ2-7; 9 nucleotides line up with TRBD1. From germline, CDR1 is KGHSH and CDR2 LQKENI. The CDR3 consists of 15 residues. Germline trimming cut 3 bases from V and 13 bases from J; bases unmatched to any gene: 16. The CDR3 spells CASSPGRTGEETHYF. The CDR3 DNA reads TGTGCCAGCTCACCGGGCCGGACAGGGGAAGAGACCCACTACTTC.

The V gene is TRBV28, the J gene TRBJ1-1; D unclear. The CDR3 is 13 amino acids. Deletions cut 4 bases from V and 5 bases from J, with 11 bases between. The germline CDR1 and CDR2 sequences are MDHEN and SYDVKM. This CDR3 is CASSSLVGTEAFF. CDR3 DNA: TGTGCCAGCAGTTCACTGGTAGGGACTGAAGCTTTCTTT. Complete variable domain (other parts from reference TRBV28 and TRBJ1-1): DVKVTQSSRYLVKRTGEKVFLECVQDMDHENMFWYRQDPGLGLRLIYFSYDVKMKEKGDIPEGYSVSREKKERFSLILESASTNQTSMYLCASSSLVGTEAFFGQGTRLTVV.

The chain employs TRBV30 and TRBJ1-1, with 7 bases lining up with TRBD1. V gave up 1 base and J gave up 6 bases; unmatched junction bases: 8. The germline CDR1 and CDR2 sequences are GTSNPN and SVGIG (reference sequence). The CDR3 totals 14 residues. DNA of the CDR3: TGTGCCTGGAGTGGGAGGAGACAGGGCGCTGAAGCTTTCTTT. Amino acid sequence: CAWSGRRQGAEAFF.

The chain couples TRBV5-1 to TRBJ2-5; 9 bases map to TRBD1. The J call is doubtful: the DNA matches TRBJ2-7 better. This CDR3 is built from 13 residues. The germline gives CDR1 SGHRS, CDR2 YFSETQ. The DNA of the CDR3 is TGCGCCAGCAGCTCAGGGACAGGGAGCGAGCAGTACTTC. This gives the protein CASSSGTGSEQYF.

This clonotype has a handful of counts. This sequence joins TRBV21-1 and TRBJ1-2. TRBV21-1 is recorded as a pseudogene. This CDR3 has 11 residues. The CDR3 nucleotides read TGTGTCCGGGAGGGGGTCTATGGCTACACCTTC. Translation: CVREGVYGYTF.

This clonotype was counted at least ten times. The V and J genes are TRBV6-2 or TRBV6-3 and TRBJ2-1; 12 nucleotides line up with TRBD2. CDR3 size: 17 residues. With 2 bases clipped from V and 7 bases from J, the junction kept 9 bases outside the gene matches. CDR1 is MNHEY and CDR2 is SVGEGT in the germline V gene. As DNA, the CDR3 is TGTGCCAGCAGTTACACCATGGGACTAGCGGGCGGAAATGAGCAGTTCTTC. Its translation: CASSYTMGLAGGNEQFF.

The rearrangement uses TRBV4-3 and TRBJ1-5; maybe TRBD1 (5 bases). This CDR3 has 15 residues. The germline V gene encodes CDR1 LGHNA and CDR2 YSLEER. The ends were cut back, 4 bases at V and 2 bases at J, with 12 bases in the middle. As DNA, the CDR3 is TGCGCCAGCAGCCGGGACTCGACCGGCAATCAGCCCCAGCATTTT. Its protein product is CASSRDSTGNQPQHF.

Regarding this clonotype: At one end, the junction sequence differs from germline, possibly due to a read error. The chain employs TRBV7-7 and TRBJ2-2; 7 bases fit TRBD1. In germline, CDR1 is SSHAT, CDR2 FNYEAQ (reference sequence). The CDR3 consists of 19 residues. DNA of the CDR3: TGTGCTAGCAGCTGTCCCCTGAACAGGGGACCATCGAACACCGGGGAGCTGTTTTTT. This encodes CASSCPLNRGPSNTGELFF. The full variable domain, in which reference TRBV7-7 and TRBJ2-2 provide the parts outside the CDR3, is GAGVSQSPRYKVTKRGQDVTLRCDPISSHATLYWYQQALGQGPEFLTYFNYEAQPDKSGLPSDRFSAERPEGSISTLTIQRTEQRDSAMYRCASSCPLNRGPSNTGELFFGEGSRLTVL.

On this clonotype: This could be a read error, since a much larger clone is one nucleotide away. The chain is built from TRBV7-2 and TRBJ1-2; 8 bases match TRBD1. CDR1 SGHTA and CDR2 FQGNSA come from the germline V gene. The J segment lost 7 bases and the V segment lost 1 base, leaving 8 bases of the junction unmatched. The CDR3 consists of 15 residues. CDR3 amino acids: CASSLGTGPSCGYTF. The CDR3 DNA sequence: TGTGCCAGCAGCTTAGGGACAGGGCCTAGCTGTGGCTACACCTTC.

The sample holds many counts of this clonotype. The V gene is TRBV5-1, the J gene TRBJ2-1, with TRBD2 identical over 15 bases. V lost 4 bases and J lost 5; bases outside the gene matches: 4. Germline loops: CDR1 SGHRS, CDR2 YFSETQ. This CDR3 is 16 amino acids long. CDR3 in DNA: TGCGCCAGCAGCGGGGGACTAGCGGGGGGCCACAATGAGCAGTTCTTC. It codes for CASSGGLAGGHNEQFF.

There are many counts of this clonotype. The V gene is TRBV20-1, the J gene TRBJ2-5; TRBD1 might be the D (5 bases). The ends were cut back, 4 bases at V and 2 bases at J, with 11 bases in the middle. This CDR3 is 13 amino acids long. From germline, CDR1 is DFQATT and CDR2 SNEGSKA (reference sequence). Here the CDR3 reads CSATNRFQETQYF. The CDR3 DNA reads TGCAGTGCTACCAACAGGTTTCAAGAGACCCAGTACTTC.

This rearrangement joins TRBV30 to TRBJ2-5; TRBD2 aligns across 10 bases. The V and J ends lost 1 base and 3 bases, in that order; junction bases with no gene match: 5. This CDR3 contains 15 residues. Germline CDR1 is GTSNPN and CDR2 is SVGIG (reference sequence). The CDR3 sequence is CAWSGKLAGKETQYF. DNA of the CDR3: TGTGCCTGGAGTGGAAAACTAGCGGGGAAAGAGACCCAGTACTTC.

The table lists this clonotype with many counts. CDR3 in DNA: TGTGCCAGCAGCTTAGTTCGGCCCGCTTACAATGAGCAGTTCTTC. Encoded protein: CASSLVRPAYNEQFF. The chain employs TRBV7-9 and TRBJ2-1; D gene uncertain. This CDR3 contains 15 residues. Germline CDR1 and CDR2: SEHNR and FQNEAQ (reference sequence). Trimming stripped 1 base from V and 4 bases from J, with 11 bases between.

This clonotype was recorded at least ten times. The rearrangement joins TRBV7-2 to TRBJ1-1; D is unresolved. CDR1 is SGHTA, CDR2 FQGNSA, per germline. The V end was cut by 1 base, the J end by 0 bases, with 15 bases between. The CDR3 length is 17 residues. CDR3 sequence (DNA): TGTGCCAGCAGCTTAGTTTCGTACAGTCGCTTGAACACTGAAGCTTTCTTT. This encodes CASSLVSYSRLNTEAFF.

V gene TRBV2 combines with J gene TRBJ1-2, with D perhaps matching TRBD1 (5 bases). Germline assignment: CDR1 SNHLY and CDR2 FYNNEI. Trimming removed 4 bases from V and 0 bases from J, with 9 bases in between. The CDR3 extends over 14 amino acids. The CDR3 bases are TGTGCCAGCAGTGCCCGGGGGTCTAACTATGGCTACACCTTC. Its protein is CASSARGSNYGYTF.

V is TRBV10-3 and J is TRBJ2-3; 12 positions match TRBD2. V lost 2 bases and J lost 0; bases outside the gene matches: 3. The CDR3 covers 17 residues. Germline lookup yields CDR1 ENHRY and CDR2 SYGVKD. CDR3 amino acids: CAISEGLAGTSTDTQYF. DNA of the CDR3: TGTGCCATCAGTGAGGGACTAGCGGGGACAAGCACAGATACGCAGTATTTT.

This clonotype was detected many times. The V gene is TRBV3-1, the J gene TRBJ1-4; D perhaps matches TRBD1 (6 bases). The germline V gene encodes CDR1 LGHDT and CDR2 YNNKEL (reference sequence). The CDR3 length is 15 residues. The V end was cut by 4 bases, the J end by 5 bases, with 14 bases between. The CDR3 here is CASSRRTGTNEKLFF. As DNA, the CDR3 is TGTGCCAGCAGCCGAAGAACAGGGACCAATGAAAAACTGTTTTTT.